This T cell receptor beta chain was sequenced in a study of blood T cell repertoires in COVID-19. Study-level background: Material from acute and convalescent COVID-19 was sourced from the United States, Italy and Spain. Sources were T cells, B-cell-depleted T cells, or PBMCs; the material itself was cDNA or gDNA.

The CDR3 is made up of 15 amino acids. V trimming: 4 bases; J trimming: 0 bases; junction bases outside the gene matches: 3. Germline assignment: CDR1 SGHDT and CDR2 YYEEEE. Original methodology: Researchers report that nucleated cell counts were estimated from reference gene primer amplification. The method was immunoSEQ multiplex PCR; TCRdb's version includes in-frame clones alone and lacks a portion of them. D and trimming come from the DNA, and the V and J calls and clone size come from that table. The repertoire holds about 140,000 clones, 70% to 90% seen once, with about 10% in the top ten. V is TRBV5-6 and J is TRBJ1-3, with TRBD1 identical over 8 bases. Sample: peripheral blood. The TCR originated in a woman aged 80 or over with acute or convalescent COVID-19. In nucleotides, the CDR3 is TGTGCCAGCAGCCCTGACAGGGGCTCTGGAAACACCATATATTTT. Residues: CASSPDRGSGNTIYF. The full variable domain, with the rest looked up from reference TRBV5-6 and TRBJ1-3, is DAGVTQSPTHLIKTRGQQVTLRCSPKSGHDTVSWYQQALGQGPQFIFQYYEEEERQRGNFPDRFSGHQFPNYSSELNVNALLLGDSALYLCASSPDRGSGNTIYFGEGSWLTVV.